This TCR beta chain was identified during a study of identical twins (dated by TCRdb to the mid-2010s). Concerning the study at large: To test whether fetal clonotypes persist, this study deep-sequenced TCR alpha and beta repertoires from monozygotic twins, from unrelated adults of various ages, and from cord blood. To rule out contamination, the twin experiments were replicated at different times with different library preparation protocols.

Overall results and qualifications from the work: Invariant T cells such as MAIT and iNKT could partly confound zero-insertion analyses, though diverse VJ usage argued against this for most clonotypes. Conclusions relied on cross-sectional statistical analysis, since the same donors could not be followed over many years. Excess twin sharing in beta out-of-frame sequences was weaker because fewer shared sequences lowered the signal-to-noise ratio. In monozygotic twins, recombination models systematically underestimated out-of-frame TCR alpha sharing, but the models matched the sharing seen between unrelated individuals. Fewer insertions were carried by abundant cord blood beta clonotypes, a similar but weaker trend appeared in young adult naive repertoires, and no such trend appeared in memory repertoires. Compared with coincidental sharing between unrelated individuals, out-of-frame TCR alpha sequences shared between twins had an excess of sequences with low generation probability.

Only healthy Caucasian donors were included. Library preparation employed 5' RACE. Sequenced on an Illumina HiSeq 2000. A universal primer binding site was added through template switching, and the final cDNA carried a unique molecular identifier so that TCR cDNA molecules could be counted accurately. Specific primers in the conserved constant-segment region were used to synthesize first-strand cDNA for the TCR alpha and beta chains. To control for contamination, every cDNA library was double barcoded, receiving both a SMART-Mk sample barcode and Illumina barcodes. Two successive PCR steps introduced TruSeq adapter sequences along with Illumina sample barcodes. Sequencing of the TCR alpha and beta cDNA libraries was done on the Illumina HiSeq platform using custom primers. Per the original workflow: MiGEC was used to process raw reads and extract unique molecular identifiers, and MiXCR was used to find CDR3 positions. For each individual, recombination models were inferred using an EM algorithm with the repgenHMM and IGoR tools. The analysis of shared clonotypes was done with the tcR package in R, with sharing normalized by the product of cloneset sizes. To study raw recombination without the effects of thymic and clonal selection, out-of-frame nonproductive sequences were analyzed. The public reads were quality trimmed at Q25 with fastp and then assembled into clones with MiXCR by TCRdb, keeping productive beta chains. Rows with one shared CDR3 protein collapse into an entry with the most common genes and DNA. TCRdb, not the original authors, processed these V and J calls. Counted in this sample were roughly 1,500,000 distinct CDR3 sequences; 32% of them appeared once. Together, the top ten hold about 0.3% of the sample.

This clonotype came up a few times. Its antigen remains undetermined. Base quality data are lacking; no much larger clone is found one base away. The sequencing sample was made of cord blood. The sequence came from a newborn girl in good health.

The bases read TGTGCCACCAGCAGCTCAGCGGGGGGCTTTACAGATACGCAGTATTTT. Its product reads: CATSSSAGGFTDTQYF. The chain uses TRBV15 and TRBJ2-3; 9 bases in between match TRBD2. V lost 3 bases and J lost 3 bases, and the count of bases not matched to a germline gene is 7. There are 16 amino acids in the CDR3, from cysteine to phenylalanine inclusive. The read is trimmed to its CDR3 DNA, 48 bases read in frame from base 1. Per the germline V gene (reference sequence), LNHNV is the CDR1 and YYDKDF is the CDR2.